Included here is one T cell receptor beta chain sequence, with context. Its antigen specificity is not known. No base qualities exist here, and no much larger clone lies one base off it. To sequence the TCRbeta CDR3 region, genomic DNA was isolated from the sorted cells. The immunoSEQ Assay was used to sequence the TCRbeta CDR3 regions. In its TCRdb copy, this immuneACCESS table keeps in-frame sequences only and misses some clones. Where compared with another copy, unresolved V genes explain less than half of these, and the others have no known cause. The sample data list 75,000 to 100,000 clones, and around nine tenths of these were observed just once. The top ten clones comprise around 0.3% of the sample. This entry comes from a study of OX40 agonist ivuxolimab in advanced cancers. At the level of the whole study: Ivuxolimab, which targeted the costimulatory receptor OX40 (CD134), was an agonistic, fully human IgG2 monoclonal antibody. Intravenous ivuxolimab was administered to patients every 2 weeks at six dose levels: 0.01, 0.1, 0.3, 1.5, 3 and 10 mg/kg. Of the roughly 50 dose-escalation patients, hepatocellular carcinoma was present in roughly 19, melanoma in around 15, renal cell carcinoma in 9 and head and neck cancer in 9. The dose-escalation cohort was roughly 87% male with a mean age of 60 years, ranging from about 20 to 85. Patients were allowed to have had prior anti-PD-1, anti-PD-L1 or anti-CTLA-4 therapy, and more than 30% of the dose-escalation patients had previously received checkpoint inhibitors. Partial responses occurred in three dose-escalation patients: two with cutaneous melanoma and one with hepatocellular carcinoma. The purpose of peripheral TCRbeta sequencing was to test whether ivuxolimab changed TCR sequence diversity and led to clonal T-cell expansion. The paper describes the monotherapy dose-escalation part (N ≈ 52 patients) of the phase I trial of ivuxolimab.

Patients with autoimmune disease history or receiving systemic immunosuppression were excluded from the trial. Peripheral blood for TCR sequencing was collected from all dose cohorts at baseline, on cycle 4 day 1, and on cycle 7 day 1. Samples came from an open-label, multicenter, first-in-human phase I dose-escalation trial of ivuxolimab. Adults with locally advanced or metastatic melanoma, renal cell, hepatocellular, or head and neck squamous cell carcinoma were enrolled in the trial. Before TCR sequencing, CD4+ T cells and CD8+ T cells from peripheral blood were sorted into separate populations. Findings and caveats that apply to the study as a whole: At doses of 0.1 to 3.0 mg/kg, clonal expansion of both CD4+ and CD8+ T cells in blood was seen between baseline and week 6. Low levels of normalized T-cell clonal expansion were also seen in some patients who did not respond. Which antigens the clonally expanded peripheral T cells were specific for was not determined. Partial responders in the 0.1-3.0 mg/kg groups had among the lowest normalized peripheral clonal expansion, especially among CD8+ T cells. On average, CD8+ T cells showed more expanded clones than CD4+ T cells after ivuxolimab.

Sequencing was performed on CD4+ or CD8+ T cells sorted from blood, taken in a trial of the OX40 agonist ivuxolimab. The origin of this receptor is an adult with an advanced solid tumor such as melanoma, head and neck, liver or kidney cancer.

The bases are TGTGCCAGCACTCACGGGGGGGCCAGCGGAGGAAACACCATATATTTT. It specifies CASTHGGASGGNTIYF. The V and J genes are TRBV6-6 and TRBJ1-3, with a tentative D gene TRBD1 over 6 matching bases. Deletion took 7 bases off V and 4 bases off J, with a span of 20 bases between the germline ends. The germline V gene (reference sequence) provides CDR1 MNHNY and CDR2 SVGAGI. The CDR3 covers 16 residues, taking in both the cysteine and the phenylalanine. The only DNA kept is the CDR3, 48 bases in frame from the first base.